This T cell receptor (beta chain) was recorded in a study of T cell responses to AZD1222 COVID-19 vaccine. The CDR3 consists of 15 residues. V lost 7 bases and J lost 4, with 17 bases in between. Germline CDR1 and CDR2: LNHDA and SQIVND (reference sequence). The assay was immunoSEQ multiplex PCR, and TCRdb's table has in-frame clones only and misses some. The table shows about 140,000 clones, with under 95% occurring only once. As concerns this clone: Its target is not known.

General observations from the study: Across spike, vaccine-associated CD4 TCRs were found, dominant at 160-218 and 743-854. Rises in breadth and depth of Spike-specific TCRs came after two AZD1222 doses.

The source of this sequence is an adult in good health. The sample in question was peripheral blood, obtained on day 0 of AZD1222 vaccination. The chain links TRBV19 to TRBJ2-1; D perhaps matches TRBD2 (7 bases). CDR3: CASTVLAGAYNEQFF. CDR3 nucleotide sequence: TGTGCCAGTACAGTTCTGGCGGGGGCTTACAATGAGCAGTTCTTC.